The 23 T cell receptor beta chains listed next were all sequenced from one sample in a study of identical twins. MiXCR, run by TCRdb on the 5' RACE reads, gives a single entry per CDR3 protein. The sample lists 700,000 to 950,000 distinct CDR3 sequences; 9% to 15% were seen once. These data also formed part of another study, on yellow fever vaccine responses in identical twins.

Sequenced sample: PBMCs. These receptors originate from a woman aged 18-35 years in good health.

This clonotype was counted between two and nine times. The CDR3 sequence: CASSVAAGSTDTQYF. CDR3 bases: TGTGCCAGCAGCGTAGCAGCGGGGAGCACAGATACGCAGTATTTT. The gene calls are TRBV9 and TRBJ2-3, with 7 bases matching TRBD2. There are 15 residues in the CDR3. The trim removed 0 bases at V and 0 bases at J, leaving 1 base unmatched. Germline-derived CDR1 and CDR2 are SGDLS and YYNGEE.

This clonotype was detected only a few times. The genes are TRBV10-1 and TRBJ2-1; no firm D call. Trimming removed 1 base from V and 9 bases from J, with 10 bases in between. This CDR3 region has 13 residues. Germline CDR1 WNHNN, CDR2 SYGVQD (reference sequence). This chain's CDR3 is CASSEYRWGEQFF. The DNA of the CDR3 is TGCGCCAGCAGTGAGTATCGCTGGGGTGAGCAGTTCTTC.

The chain is built from TRBV10-3 and TRBJ2-1; no definite D call. Germline V gives CDR1 ENHRY, CDR2 SYGVKD. There are 15 residues in the CDR3. Trimming shortened V by 8 bases and J by 5 bases, and 19 bases separated the two germline ends. Written as DNA, the CDR3 is TGTGCCATCCGGCTTTCACAGACCACAAACAATGAGCAGTTCTTC. This codes for CAIRLSQTTNNEQFF.

In this sample, this clonotype turned up a few times. The rearrangement uses TRBV5-1 and TRBJ1-1; D is uncertain. Trimming took 4 bases from V and 1 from J, leaving 8 bases between them. CDR1 and CDR2 from the germline V gene are SGHRS and YFSETQ. CDR3 length equals 13 residues. The CDR3 DNA sequence: TGCGCCAGCAGCCCGAAGCCGAACACTGAAGCTTTCTTT. Protein sequence: CASSPKPNTEAFF.

This chain uses TRBV6-2 or TRBV6-3 with TRBJ1-2; D unresolved. CDR3 size: 14 residues. CDR1 MNHEY and CDR2 SVGEGT come from the germline V gene. Trimming left V 11 bases short and J 1 base short, with 17 bases between. The chain's CDR3 is CAARGAGNNYGYTF. The CDR3 DNA reads as TGTGCCGCTCGCGGTGCTGGCAATAACTATGGCTACACCTTC.

This clonotype was detected a few times. The rearrangement joins TRBV5-1 to TRBJ2-6; 10 bases are shared with TRBD2. The germline V gene has CDR1 SGHRS and CDR2 YFSETQ. The ends lost 4 bases at V and 0 bases at J; junction bases unmatched: 7. The CDR3 sequence is 18 residues long. The CDR3: CASSVSSGGPSGANVLTF. DNA of the CDR3: TGCGCCAGCAGCGTATCTAGCGGGGGCCCCTCTGGGGCCAACGTCCTGACTTTC.

This clonotype was observed at least ten times. This CDR3 is CASSSHGRNSPLHF. In nucleotides, the CDR3 is TGTGCCAGCAGCTCCCACGGCCGGAATTCACCCCTCCACTTT. V usage is TRBV9 and J usage is TRBJ1-6; D remains unclear. Germline V CDR1 and CDR2: SGDLS, YYNGEE. There are 14 residues in the CDR3. Between the trimmed V and J ends, which lost 4 bases and 7 bases, there was a span of 12 bases.

The chain links TRBV28 to TRBJ2-7, with 9 bases identical to TRBD2. V shed 5 bases, J shed 2 bases, and the junction held 10 bases outside the gene matches. CDR1 and CDR2 from the germline V gene are MDHEN and SYDVKM. This CDR3 spans 16 amino acids. The CDR3 region is CASSLVGTSKTYEQYF. The CDR3 DNA reads as TGTGCCAGCAGTCTCGTCGGGACTAGCAAGACCTACGAGCAGTACTTC.

This clonotype was seen only a few times. The rearrangement joins TRBV14 to TRBJ2-5; unclear D gene. The length of the CDR3 is 15 residues. Between the trimmed V and J ends, which lost 0 bases and 0 bases, there was a span of 8 bases. Per germline, CDR1 SGHDN and CDR2 FVKESK. The CDR3 DNA is TGTGCCAGCAGCCAAGAGATCAGCGACCAAGAGACCCAGTACTTC. It codes for CASSQEISDQETQYF.

As DNA, the CDR3 is TGTGCCAGCAGTACCGGGACAGCTCCACAAGAGACCCAGTACTTC. Protein product: CASSTGTAPQETQYF. V usage is TRBV6-1 and J usage is TRBJ2-5; 7 bases agree with TRBD1. V gave up 5 bases and J gave up 2 bases; unmatched junction bases: 8. Germline V gene lookup returns CDR1 MNHNS and CDR2 SASEGT. This CDR3 has 15 amino acids.

The chain employs TRBV20-1 and TRBJ2-1; TRBD1 agrees at 9 bases. Germline trimming cut 3 bases from V and 9 bases from J; bases unmatched to any gene: 6. This CDR3 has 13 residues. CDR1 is DFQATT, CDR2 SNEGSKA, per germline (reference sequence). The CDR3 DNA sequence: TGCAGTGCTAGTCCCGGGACAGGGACTGAGCAGTTCTTC. It codes for CSASPGTGTEQFF.

The rearrangement uses TRBV10-3 and TRBJ2-1, with a possible D match to TRBD2 (6 bases). The CDR3 runs to 14 residues. V lost 3 bases to trimming and J lost 8 bases, with 14 bases between them. Germline-derived CDR1 and CDR2 are ENHRY and SYGVKD. The CDR3 region has the DNA TGTGCCATCAGTGACCCGACTAGTTTCGATGAGCAGTTCTTC. Its translation is CAISDPTSFDEQFF.

This clonotype was recorded a few times. The chain recombines TRBV20-1 with TRBJ2-1; no clear D gene. The CDR3 totals 15 residues. CDR1 and CDR2 (germline): DFQATT, SNEGSKA (reference sequence). The V end lost 0 bases, the J end lost 3 bases, and 12 bases lay between the germline ends. The CDR3 DNA follows: TGCAGTGCTAGAGAAACGTACCTGGACTACAATGAGCAGTTCTTC. Residues: CSARETYLDYNEQFF.

The chain links TRBV27 to TRBJ2-2; TRBD2 matches 7 bases. CDR3 length: 17 residues. V shed 4 bases and J 7 bases; nucleotides not matched to a gene: 15. Germline loops: CDR1 MNHEY, CDR2 SMNVEV (reference sequence). DNA for the CDR3: TGTGCCAGCAGTTCGCCCCGGGGCGGGAGATGGATCGGGGAGCTGTTTTTT. The encoded protein is CASSSPRGGRWIGELFF.

The V gene is TRBV20-1, the J gene TRBJ2-1; a possible D gene is TRBD2 (6 bases). The V gene lost 5 bases and the J gene lost 3 bases, with 17 bases spanning the gap. This CDR3 contains 15 residues. Germline V CDR1 and CDR2: DFQATT, SNEGSKA (reference sequence). The CDR3 DNA follows: TGCAGTGCTCGAGGGACTGGCGATTTCTACAATGAGCAGTTCTTC. Its translation is CSARGTGDFYNEQFF.

CDR3 sequence reads: CASSTPRQGAGDTQYF. CDR3 bases: TGCGCCAGCAGCACCCCCCGGCAGGGGGCAGGTGATACGCAGTATTTT. J is TRBJ2-3 and V is TRBV5-1, with 8 bases matching TRBD1. Germline V gene data show CDR1 as SGHRS and CDR2 as YFSETQ. J gave up 6 bases and V 4 bases, and 13 bases lay outside the gene matches. This CDR3 is built from 16 residues.

This clonotype was recorded a few times. The chain is built from TRBV7-9 and TRBJ2-7, with 9 positions matching TRBD1. The ends lost 5 bases at V and 3 bases at J; junction bases unmatched: 5. The CDR3 loop spans 14 amino acids. Germline loops: CDR1 SEHNR, CDR2 FQNEAQ (reference sequence). In DNA form, the CDR3 reads TGTGCCAGCAGCCCCCGGGACAGGGTCTACGAGCAGTACTTC. This codes for CASSPRDRVYEQYF. Drawing the rest from reference TRBV7-9 and TRBJ2-7, the complete variable domain is DTGVSQNPRHKITKRGQNVTFRCDPISEHNRLYWYRQTLGQGPEFLTYFQNEAQLEKSRLLSDRFSAERPKGSFSTLEIQRTEQGDSAMYLCASSPRDRVYEQYFGPGTRLTVT.

The chain carries TRBV19 and TRBJ1-5, with D unclear. V shed 5 bases and J shed 3 bases, with 11 bases lying between them. The CDR3 has 14 amino acids. Looked up from germline, CDR1 is LNHDA and CDR2 is SQIVND (reference sequence). DNA of the CDR3: TGTGCCAGTAGTCGAGGGCCTTACAATCAGCCCCAGCATTTT. Its translation: CASSRGPYNQPQHF. Using reference TRBV19 and TRBJ1-5 for the parts outside the CDR3, the full variable domain is DGGITQSPKYLFRKEGQNVTLSCEQNLNHDAMYWYRQDPGQGLRLIYYSQIVNDFQKGDIAEGYSVSREKKESFPLTVTSAQKNPTAFYLCASSRGPYNQPQHFGDGTRLSIL.

This clonotype was recorded a few times. The chain has TRBV10-3 and TRBJ2-7; 15 bases line up with TRBD2. J gave up 5 bases and V 10 bases, and 6 bases lay outside the gene matches. This CDR3 contains 14 residues. The germline V gene encodes CDR1 ENHRY and CDR2 SYGVKD. The CDR3 is CATEGLAGGNEQYF. CDR3 bases: TGTGCCACCGAGGGACTAGCGGGAGGTAACGAGCAGTACTTC.

The chain employs TRBV25-1 and TRBJ2-7; TRBD1 agrees at 7 bases. This CDR3 is 17 amino acids long. V gave up 5 bases and J gave up 4 bases; unmatched junction bases: 17. Germline values: CDR1 MGHDK, CDR2 SYGVNS. The CDR3 DNA reads as TGTGCCAGCAGTTACGTTCACAGGGGTAACGGGGAATACGAGCAGTACGTC. Its protein product is CASSYVHRGNGEYEQYV.

The chain links TRBV20-1 to TRBJ1-6, with D uncertain. The germline V gene has CDR1 DFQATT and CDR2 SNEGSKA (reference sequence). V dropped 1 base and J dropped 4 bases, with 11 bases sitting between them. The CDR3 is 15 amino acids. The CDR3 region has the DNA TGCAGTGCTAGAGGCCAGACGCTTTATAATTCACCCCTCCACTTT. Its translation is CSARGQTLYNSPLHF.

The CDR3, as DNA: TGTGCCAGCAGCTACGTACAGGGTGGTGGCTATGGCTACACCTTC. Protein product: CASSYVQGGGYGYTF. The V gene is TRBV7-9, the J gene TRBJ1-2; perhaps TRBD1 as D (6 bases). Germline assignment: CDR1 SEHNR and CDR2 FQNEAQ (reference sequence). This CDR3 is 15 amino acids long. Trimming took 4 bases from V and 4 from J, leaving 16 bases between them.

The rearrangement uses TRBV7-2 and TRBJ2-1; TRBD2 matches 10 bases. Per germline, CDR1 SGHTA and CDR2 FQGNSA. The length of the CDR3 is 15 residues. The ends lost 6 bases at V and 3 bases at J; junction bases unmatched: 5. For the CDR3, the DNA is TGTGCCAGCAGACTTCGGACTAGCGGCTACAATGAGCAGTTCTTC. Translated, it gives CASRLRTSGYNEQFF. The full variable domain, with the rest looked up from reference TRBV7-2 and TRBJ2-1, is GAGVSQSPSNKVTEKGKDVELRCDPISGHTALYWYRQSLGQGLEFLIYFQGNSAPDKSGLPSDRFSAERTGGSVSTLTIQRTQQEDSAVYLCASRLRTSGYNEQFFGPGTRLTVL.